This is a list of T cell receptor beta chains from one sample in a study of identical twins. TCRdb reanalysed the 5' RACE reads using MiXCR and keeps one entry per CDR3 protein. The sample holds some 500,000 distinct CDR3 sequences, 9.6% seen once. These data also featured in a second study, about yellow fever vaccine responses in identical twins.

The sequenced material came from PBMCs. The source is a woman aged 18-29 years in good health. The CDR3 runs from the conserved cysteine through the conserved F or W. Fields, in order: V gene, J gene, clone size, D gene, CDR3 protein, CDR3 DNA. A D gene is named only where the DNA matches it firmly. Not all rows give a size; the values are once, few, many and, for expanded clones, a class.

V: TRBV28
J: TRBJ2-5
size: -
D: TRBD2
CDR3: CASSAGTSGSFGQETQYF
DNA: TGTGCCAGCAGTGCCGGGACTAGCGGGAGTTTCGGCCAAGAGACCCAGTACTTC

V: TRBV7-6
J: TRBJ1-1
size: few
D: -
CDR3: CASSFSGTMNTEAFF
DNA: TGTGCCAGCAGCTTTTCTGGGACCATGAACACTGAAGCTTTCTTT

V: TRBV21-1
J: TRBJ2-3
size: few
D: -
CDR3: CASSKGGLAGGQICTDTQYF
DNA: TGTGCCAGCAGCAAAGGGGGACTAGCGGGAGGCCAGATCTGCACAGATACGCAGTATTTT

V: TRBV27
J: TRBJ2-1
size: few
D: -
CDR3: CASSPGSPYNEQFF
DNA: TGTGCCAGCAGTCCGGGTTCCCCCTACAATGAGCAGTTCTTC

V: TRBV7-2
J: TRBJ2-5
size: many
D: -
CDR3: CASMLNGDFPAIQYF
DNA: TGTGCCAGCATGCTGAATGGCGACTTCCCTGCGATCCAGTACTTC

V: TRBV2
J: TRBJ2-1
size: -
D: -
CDR3: CASSEGPADTYNEQFF
DNA: TGTGCCAGCAGTGAAGGGCCAGCGGACACATACAATGAGCAGTTCTTC

V: TRBV20-1
J: TRBJ2-3
size: few
D: TRBD2
CDR3: CSASSTSGRSDTQYF
DNA: TGCAGTGCTAGTTCGACTAGCGGGAGGTCAGATACGCAGTATTTT

V: TRBV11-1
J: TRBJ1-5
size: -
D: -
CDR3: CASSSTVDQPQHF
DNA: TGTGCCAGCAGCTCCACGGTTGATCAGCCCCAGCATTTT

V: TRBV25-1
J: TRBJ2-5
size: few
D: -
CDR3: CASSEPRQWKETQYF
DNA: TGTGCCAGCAGTGAGCCCCGACAGTGGAAAGAGACCCAGTACTTC

V: TRBV7-8
J: TRBJ2-7
size: few
D: -
CDR3: CASSLSARAEQYF
DNA: TGTGCCAGCAGCTTAAGTGCCCGAGCCGAGCAGTACTTC

V: TRBV7-9
J: TRBJ2-1
size: many
D: -
CDR3: CASSLGAYPYNEQFF
DNA: TGTGCCAGCAGCTTAGGCGCCTACCCCTACAATGAGCAGTTCTTC

V: TRBV3-1
J: TRBJ2-7
size: -
D: -
CDR3: CASRQGFFYEQYF
DNA: TGTGCCAGCAGACAGGGTTTTTTCTACGAGCAGTACTTC

V: TRBV7-3
J: TRBJ2-7
size: -
D: -
CDR3: CASSKGPNPSYEQYF
DNA: TGTGCCAGCAGCAAGGGACCTAATCCCTCCTACGAGCAGTACTTC

V: TRBV2
J: TRBJ1-4
size: -
D: TRBD1
CDR3: CASSEAGQWDGEKLFF
DNA: TGTGCCAGCAGTGAAGCGGGACAGTGGGATGGTGAAAAACTGTTTTTT

V: TRBV20-1
J: TRBJ1-2
size: many
D: -
CDR3: CSAREGGLNYGYTF
DNA: TGCAGTGCTAGAGAGGGGGGCTTGAACTATGGCTACACCTTC

V: TRBV5-6
J: TRBJ2-2
size: -
D: TRBD1
CDR3: CASSLFVGTANTGELFF
DNA: TGTGCCAGCAGCTTGTTTGTCGGGACAGCGAACACCGGGGAGCTGTTTTTT

V: TRBV3-1
J: TRBJ1-1
size: many
D: TRBD1
CDR3: CASSLGQGGWSVAFF
DNA: TGTGCCAGCAGCCTCGGACAGGGGGGTTGGTCCGTCGCTTTCTTT

V: TRBV7-6
J: TRBJ2-3
size: few
D: TRBD1
CDR3: CASRRTGGDTDTQYF
DNA: TGTGCCAGCAGACGCACAGGGGGCGACACAGATACGCAGTATTTT

V: TRBV29-1
J: TRBJ1-2
size: -
D: TRBD1
CDR3: CSVLTDRANYGYTF
DNA: TGCAGCGTCCTAACAGACAGGGCGAACTATGGCTACACCTTC

V: TRBV6-1
J: TRBJ2-3
size: once
D: -
CDR3: CASSDHPGADTQYF
DNA: TGTGCCAGCAGCGACCATCCAGGGGCAGATACGCAGTATTTT

V: TRBV20-1
J: TRBJ2-1
size: many
D: -
CDR3: CSARGGRIYNEQFF
DNA: TGCAGTGCTAGAGGGGGTAGGATATACAATGAGCAGTTCTTC

V: TRBV30
J: TRBJ2-2
size: -
D: -
CDR3: CAWSDREINTGELFF
DNA: TGTGCCTGGAGTGACAGGGAGATTAACACCGGGGAGCTGTTTTTT